The entry below describes one T cell receptor beta chain. The antigen is unknown. The data originate from a study of graft-versus-host responses after intestinal transplantation. For the study at large: Transplant recipients had multivisceral, liver-intestinal, or isolated intestinal grafts. Every one of the recipients received anti-thymocyte globulin induction and afterwards took tacrolimus and steroids for around 3 years.

The study's findings and limits: GvH clones detected in recipient marrow included some appearing first in ileum or blood.

Using immunoSEQ multiplex PCR, the repertoire was profiled, and TCRdb retains in-frame clones only, with some absent. The table shows roughly 110,000 clones, with 80% to 90% occurring only once. Trimming took 6 bases from V and 6 from J; bases not matched to a gene: 12. The CDR3 extends over 15 amino acids. Per the germline V gene, CDR1 is SNHLY and CDR2 is FYNNEI. The sequence was collected from a human donor who was the organ donor for an intestinal transplant. The chain uses TRBV2 and TRBJ2-3; the match to TRBD1 covers 7 bases. The source was unstimulated CD4+ T cells sorted from spleen or lymph node cells, collected before transplant. The DNA of the CDR3 is TGTGCCAGCAGCTGGACAGGACTGGGGAGTGATACGCAGTATTTT. Its translation: CASSWTGLGSDTQYF.